The 26 T cell receptor beta chains in this list originate from one sample, sequenced in a study of shared clonotypes between healthy human individuals. Profiled with immunoSEQ multiplex PCR; TCRdb holds only in-frame clones, not every one. Among some 900,000 clones listed, 76% were seen once. Material for sequencing was memory CD4+ T cells sorted from blood. The subset here: CD45RA-negative fraction. All receptors come from a young man in good health.

The chain links TRBV19 to TRBJ1-4; D unclear. The CDR3 runs 15 residues. Trimming left V 6 bases short and J 5 bases short, with 16 bases between. CDR1 is LNHDA and CDR2 is SQIVND in the germline V gene (reference sequence). CDR3 sequence (DNA): TGTGCCAGTAGCAAACGGGCCGGTCAGAATGAAAAACTGTTTTTT. It codes for CASSKRAGQNEKLFF. Supplemented by reference TRBV19 and TRBJ1-4, the full variable domain reads DGGITQSPKYLFRKEGQNVTLSCEQNLNHDAMYWYRQDPGQGLRLIYYSQIVNDFQKGDIAEGYSVSREKKESFPLTVTSAQKNPTAFYLCASSKRAGQNEKLFFGSGTQLSVL.

In this sample, this clone turned up once. V is TRBV7-2 and J is TRBJ2-3; the D gene is possibly TRBD2 (5 bases). The length of the CDR3 is 13 residues. V was cut by 5 bases and J by 5 bases, with 11 bases left in between. CDR1 and CDR2 (germline): SGHTA, FQGNSA. The CDR3 bases are TGTGCCAGCAGCGTGAGGACTGTAGATACGCAGTATTTT. Translated: CASSVRTVDTQYF.

The chain combines TRBV6-1 with TRBJ2-5, with D hard to call. Per the germline V gene, CDR1 is MNHNS and CDR2 is SASEGT. Trimming took off 8 bases at V and 5 bases at J, with 15 bases between the two ends. The CDR3 runs to 13 residues. Written as DNA, the CDR3 is TGTGCCAGCCGAGAATGGATTGTGGAGACCCAGTACTTC. Translated: CASREWIVETQYF.

The chain recombines TRBV29-1 with TRBJ2-5; D not resolved. CDR1 and CDR2 from the germline V gene are SQVTM and ANQGSEA. Trimming cost V 8 bases and J 0 bases, with 16 bases left between them. This CDR3 has 14 amino acids. CDR3 bases: TGCAGCTCCGGCGGCAGTTTAAACCAAGAGACCCAGTACTTC. The encoded protein is CSSGGSLNQETQYF.

This clone was counted a few times. CDR3 sequence reads: CSSLRGQETQYF. CDR3 sequence (DNA): TGCAGCTCCCTAAGAGGACAAGAGACCCAGTACTTC. This chain connects TRBV29-1 to TRBJ2-5, with unresolved D. Germline loops: CDR1 SQVTM, CDR2 ANQGSEA. Trimming pared 8 bases from V and 2 bases from J, leaving 12 bases between. The CDR3 loop spans 12 amino acids.

The J gene is TRBJ1-2, the V gene TRBV2; D remains unclear. This CDR3 is built from 14 residues. The V gene lost 3 bases and the J gene lost 8 bases, with 16 bases spanning the gap. Germline V CDR1 and CDR2: SNHLY, FYNNEI. The CDR3 DNA sequence: TGTGCCAGCAGTGATATCTCTTCACGCGGGGGCTACACCTTC. It translates to CASSDISSRGGYTF.

The chain carries TRBV30 and TRBJ1-5; D unresolved. V lost 0 bases and J 0 bases, leaving 6 bases between the germline ends. The germline V gene has CDR1 GTSNPN and CDR2 SVGIG (reference sequence). The CDR3 is made up of 14 amino acids. The CDR3 DNA reads TGTGCCTGGAGTGTACCGAGTAGCAATCAGCCCCAGCATTTT. Protein sequence: CAWSVPSSNQPQHF.

This clone was counted between two and nine times. The chain recombines TRBV10-3 with TRBJ1-3; D is possibly TRBD1 (5 bases). Germline assignment: CDR1 ENHRY and CDR2 SYGVKD. This CDR3 region has 15 residues. V lost 6 bases and J lost 0, with 12 bases in between. CDR3 in amino acids: CAIRSHDSSGNTIYF. The DNA of the CDR3 is TGTGCCATCAGGAGTCACGACAGCTCTGGAAACACCATATATTTT.

The J gene is TRBJ2-7, the V gene TRBV7-2, with 12 bases matching TRBD2. V lost 4 bases and J lost 7; bases outside the gene matches: 11. The germline V gene has CDR1 SGHTA and CDR2 FQGNSA. The CDR3 runs 16 residues. CDR3 in DNA: TGTGCCAGCAGCTCACCGACTAGCGGGAGAGTTAAGGAGCAGTACTTC. This gives the protein CASSSPTSGRVKEQYF.

This clone was detected only a few times. J is TRBJ1-6 and V is TRBV6-1; possible D gene TRBD1, 5 bases. Germline values: CDR1 MNHNS, CDR2 SASEGT. V lost 0 bases and J lost 0, with 21 bases in between. This CDR3 region has 21 residues. CDR3 amino acids: CASSEAQGSFLGRSYNSPLHF. The CDR3 DNA is TGTGCCAGCAGTGAAGCGCAGGGTTCGTTTTTAGGACGCTCCTATAATTCACCCCTCCACTTT.

The V and J genes are TRBV11-2 and TRBJ2-1; D remains ambiguous. This CDR3 is 13 amino acids long. CDR1 and CDR2 (germline): SGHAT, FQNNGV. Trimming pared 1 base from V and 8 bases from J, leaving 9 bases between. In nucleotides, the CDR3 is TGTGCCAGCAGCTTAGCTCTAATAGATGAGCAGTTCTTC. Translation gives CASSLALIDEQFF.

The CDR3: CASSMGDSSNEQYF. In DNA form, the CDR3 reads TGTGCCAGTAGTATGGGGGACAGTTCCAACGAGCAGTACTTC. The chain combines TRBV19 with TRBJ2-7; 7 bases are shared with TRBD1. The CDR3 length is 14 residues. With 3 bases clipped from V and 5 bases from J, the junction kept 7 bases outside the gene matches. The V gene's germline CDR1 is LNHDA and CDR2 SQIVND (reference sequence).

The rearrangement joins TRBV28 to TRBJ1-2, with D perhaps TRBD1 (5 bases). V shed 6 bases and J shed 3 bases, with 11 bases lying between them. Germline CDR1 and CDR2: MDHEN and SYDVKM. The CDR3 is 13 residues long. In nucleotides, the CDR3 is TGTGCCAGCAGCCCGGACATTTACTATGGCTACACCTTC. This translates into CASSPDIYYGYTF.

The chain carries TRBV28 and TRBJ2-7; 8 bases are shared with TRBD2. Germline CDR1 is MDHEN and CDR2 is SYDVKM. V lost 7 bases and J lost 2; bases outside the gene matches: 13. The CDR3 length is 16 residues. The CDR3 coding sequence is TGTGCCAGCATCGGGAGACCAAGCGGGGGCACCTACGAGCAGTACTTC. It yields the protein CASIGRPSGGTYEQYF.

The chain combines TRBV5-6 with TRBJ2-6; 7 bases align to TRBD2. Germline V CDR1 and CDR2: SGHDT, YYEEEE. The trim removed 3 bases at V and 8 bases at J, leaving 5 bases unmatched. The CDR3 sequence is 14 residues long. The CDR3 DNA follows: TGTGCCAGCAGCTGGGGGAGGGGAACCAACGTCCTGACTTTC. It is translated as CASSWGRGTNVLTF. The full variable domain, in which reference TRBV5-6 and TRBJ2-6 provide the parts outside the CDR3, is DAGVTQSPTHLIKTRGQQVTLRCSPKSGHDTVSWYQQALGQGPQFIFQYYEEEERQRGNFPDRFSGHQFPNYSSELNVNALLLGDSALYLCASSWGRGTNVLTFGAGSRLTVL.

As for this clone: This CDR3 is also generated by other DNA sequences in the sample. V gene TRBV7-2 combines with J gene TRBJ1-5; no firm D call. Germline V gene data show CDR1 as SGHTA and CDR2 as FQGNSA. The germline V and J ends were trimmed by 2 bases and 5 bases, with 7 bases remaining between them. This CDR3 has 13 amino acids. CDR3 loop: CASSLRGDQPQHF. CDR3 coding DNA: TGTGCCAGCAGCTTACGGGGAGATCAGCCCCAGCATTTT.

The chain uses TRBV5-6 and TRBJ2-4; 7 nucleotides agree with TRBD1. The CDR3 is 14 amino acids. The germline CDR1 and CDR2 sequences are SGHDT and YYEEEE. V lost 3 bases to trimming and J lost 6 bases; unmatched junction nucleotides: 6. CDR3 nucleotides: TGTGCCAGCAGCTACGACAGGGAACTAAACATTCAGTACTTC. Translation gives CASSYDRELNIQYF.

The rearrangement links TRBV7-6 to TRBJ2-7; 9 nucleotides match TRBD1. CDR1 and CDR2 from the germline V gene are SGHVS and FNYEAQ. V was clipped by 1 base and J by 5 bases; unmatched bases: 6. This CDR3 spans 15 amino acids. In DNA form, the CDR3 reads TGTGCCAGCAGCTTAGGAGGGACAGGGAGGGACGAGCAGTACTTC. It yields the protein CASSLGGTGRDEQYF.

The genes are TRBV6-5 and TRBJ2-1, with D tentatively TRBD2 (8 bases). V was cut by 5 bases and J by 10 bases, with 15 bases left in between. This CDR3 has 13 residues. Germline V gives CDR1 MNHEY, CDR2 SVGAGI. CDR3: CASSRGLAGEQFF. CDR3 sequence (DNA): TGTGCCAGCAGTAGGGGGCTAGCGGGCGAGCAGTTCTTC.

The rearrangement links TRBV6-1 to TRBJ1-5; the D is unclear. The germline V and J ends were trimmed by 0 bases and 9 bases, with 18 bases remaining between them. The CDR3 spans 16 residues. Germline V gene lookup returns CDR1 MNHNS and CDR2 SASEGT. CDR3 region: CASSEANEGVWSPQHF. DNA of the CDR3: TGTGCCAGCAGTGAAGCGAACGAGGGCGTCTGGTCGCCCCAGCATTTT.

This clone was observed a few times. This sequence joins TRBV6-1 and TRBJ1-5; no clear D. Germline V gene sequence: CDR1 MNHNS, CDR2 SASEGT. The V gene lost 4 bases and the J gene lost 3 bases, with 10 bases spanning the gap. This CDR3 has 14 residues. This CDR3 reads CASSGGFNNQPQHF. The CDR3 DNA reads TGTGCCAGCAGTGGGGGTTTCAACAATCAGCCCCAGCATTTT.

The chain couples TRBV2 to TRBJ1-2; TRBD1 matches at 7 bases. With V trimmed by 5 bases and J by 6 bases, 3 bases remained unmatched. From germline, CDR1 is SNHLY and CDR2 FYNNEI. The CDR3 runs 12 residues. CDR3 sequence (DNA): TGTGCCAGCAGTCCGCAGGGGGATGGCTACACCTTC. Translation gives CASSPQGDGYTF.

This clone was picked up a small number of times. Here the CDR3 reads CAIMFGGSSNYGYTF. The CDR3 nucleotides are TGTGCCATCATGTTTGGGGGATCATCTAACTATGGCTACACCTTC. This sequence joins TRBV10-3 and TRBJ1-2; a weak D match, TRBD1 (5 bases). From germline, CDR1 is ENHRY and CDR2 SYGVKD. This CDR3 is built from 15 residues. Trimming left V 7 bases short and J 0 bases short, with 15 bases between.

V gene TRBV6-4 combines with J gene TRBJ1-1, with TRBD1 matching 7 bases. The V gene's germline CDR1 is MRHNA and CDR2 SNTAGT. Trimming removed 5 bases from V and 6 bases from J; junction bases left unmatched: 6. The CDR3 runs 13 residues. The CDR3 loop reads CASSRDSGAEAFF. The DNA for the CDR3 is TGTGCCAGCAGTCGGGACAGCGGCGCTGAAGCTTTCTTT.

The rearrangement joins TRBV6-5 to TRBJ1-2, with TRBD1 matching over 7 bases. The V gene's germline CDR1 is MNHEY and CDR2 SVGAGI. The CDR3 loop spans 14 amino acids. V lost 5 bases and J lost 4; bases outside the gene matches: 7. The CDR3 is CASSTNRGLYGYTF. DNA for the CDR3: TGTGCCAGCAGTACCAACAGGGGCCTCTATGGCTACACCTTC.

As to this clone: Distinct nucleotide sequences in the sample also encode this CDR3. The chain is built from TRBV5-1 and TRBJ2-5; 14 bases line up with TRBD2. The CDR3 is 16 amino acids. V gave up 0 bases and J gave up 4 bases; unmatched junction bases: 2. Germline CDR1 is SGHRS and CDR2 is YFSETQ. The CDR3 DNA sequence: TGCGCCAGCAGCTTGGCAGGACTAGCGGGAGGAGAGACCCAGTACTTC. Its translation: CASSLAGLAGGETQYF.